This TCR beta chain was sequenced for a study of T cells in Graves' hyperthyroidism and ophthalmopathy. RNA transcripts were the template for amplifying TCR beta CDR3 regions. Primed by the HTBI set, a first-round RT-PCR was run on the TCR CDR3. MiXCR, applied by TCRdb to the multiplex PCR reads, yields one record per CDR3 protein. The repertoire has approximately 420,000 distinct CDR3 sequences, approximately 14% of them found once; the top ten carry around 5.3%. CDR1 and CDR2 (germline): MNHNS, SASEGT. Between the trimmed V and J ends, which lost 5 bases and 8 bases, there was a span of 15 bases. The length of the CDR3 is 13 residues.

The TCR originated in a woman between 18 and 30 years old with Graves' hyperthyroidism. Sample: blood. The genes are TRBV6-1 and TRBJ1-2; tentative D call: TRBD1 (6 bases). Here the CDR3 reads CASSRDAGTGYTF. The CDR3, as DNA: TGTGCCAGCAGTAGAGATGCAGGGACAGGCTACACCTTC.